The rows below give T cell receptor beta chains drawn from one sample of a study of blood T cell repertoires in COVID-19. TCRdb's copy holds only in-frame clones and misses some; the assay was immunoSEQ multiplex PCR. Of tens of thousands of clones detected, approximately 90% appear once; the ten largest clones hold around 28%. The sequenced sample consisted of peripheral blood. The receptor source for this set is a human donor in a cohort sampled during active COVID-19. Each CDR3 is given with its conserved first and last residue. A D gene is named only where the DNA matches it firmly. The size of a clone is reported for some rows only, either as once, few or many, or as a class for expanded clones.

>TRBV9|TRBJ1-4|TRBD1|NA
CASSEGQGVWEKLFF
TGTGCCAGCAGCGAGGGACAGGGAGTCTGGGAAAAACTGTTTTTT
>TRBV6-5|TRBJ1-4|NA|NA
CASSRIVATNEKLFF
TGTGCCAGCAGCCGAATAGTTGCAACTAATGAAAAACTGTTTTTT
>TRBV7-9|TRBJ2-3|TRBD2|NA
CASSLRGLAGESTDTQYF
TGTGCCAGCAGCTTAAGGGGACTAGCGGGGGAATCCACAGATACGCAGTATTTT
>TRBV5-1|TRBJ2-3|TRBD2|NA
CASSLAGGTSYDTQYF
TGCGCCAGCAGCTTGGCCGGGGGGACTAGCTACGATACGCAGTATTTT
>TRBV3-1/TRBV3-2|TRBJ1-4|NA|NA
CASRPGTGEKLFF
TGTGCCAGCAGACCAGGAACCGGTGAAAAACTGTTTTTT
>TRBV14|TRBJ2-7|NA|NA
CASSQDIPGEQYF
TGTGCCAGCAGCCAAGACATCCCCGGGGAGCAGTACTTC
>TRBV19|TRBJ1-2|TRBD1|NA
CASSIVPRQGGNYGYTF
TGTGCCAGTAGTATAGTACCCCGGCAGGGGGGTAACTATGGCTACACCTTC
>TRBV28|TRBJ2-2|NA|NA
CASSAENTGELFF
TGTGCCAGCAGTGCGGAGAACACCGGGGAGCTGTTTTTT
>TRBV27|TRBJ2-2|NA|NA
CASRLGLNTGELFF
TGTGCCAGCAGACTAGGACTCAACACCGGGGAGCTGTTTTTT
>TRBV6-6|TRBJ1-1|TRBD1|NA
CASSPRDRLAFF
TGTGCCAGCAGTCCTCGGGACAGGCTGGCTTTCTTT
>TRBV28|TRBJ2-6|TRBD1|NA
CASSSGTGGSSGANVLTF
TGTGCCAGCAGTTCAGGGACAGGGGGCTCCTCTGGGGCCAACGTCCTGACTTTC
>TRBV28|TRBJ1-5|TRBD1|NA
CASSPGTGRQPQHF
TGTGCCAGCAGTCCAGGGACAGGACGCCAGCCCCAGCATTTT
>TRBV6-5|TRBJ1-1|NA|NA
CASTRGTEAFF
TGTGCCAGTACTAGGGGGACTGAAGCTTTCTTT
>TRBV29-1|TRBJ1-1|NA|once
CSVGRGEWNTEAFF
TGCAGCGTTGGGCGGGGGGAGTGGAACACTGAAGCTTTCTTT